This TCR beta chain was observed in a study of identical twins. Germline V CDR1 and CDR2: SGHAT, FQNNGV. V was trimmed by 6 bases and J by 0 bases, leaving 15 bases between them. This CDR3 region has 15 residues. TCRdb reprocessed the 5' RACE reads with MiXCR, giving one entry per CDR3 protein. The top ten clones hold roughly 0.42% of a sample with approximately 500,000 distinct CDR3 sequences, roughly 15% of them seen once. The data were also submitted as part of a second study, on yellow fever vaccine responses in identical twins.

This chain joins TRBV11-2 and TRBJ2-7; tentative D call: TRBD1 (6 bases). This TCR was sampled from a woman between 18 and 30 years old in good health. The sequenced material came from CD4+ T cells sorted from blood. The CDR3 bases are TGTGCCAGCAGTGGACCGGGACATAGCTCCTACGAGCAGTACTTC. This translates into CASSGPGHSSYEQYF.